A single sample is the source of the 6 T cell receptor beta chains below, sequenced in a study of tumor-infiltrating lymphocytes in primary liver carcinoma (dated by TCRdb to about 2017). Sequencer: Illumina HiSeq 2500. TCRbeta-specific cDNA was reverse-transcribed from around 500 ng total RNA using a constant-region primer and ProtoScript II reverse transcriptase. Construction of the TCRbeta libraries relied on three nested rounds of multiplex PCR, following a slightly modified ARM-PCR procedure. Multiplex TRBV1-TRBV30 forward primers and a Cbeta reverse primer were used in the first two PCR rounds, each of which was run for 10 to 11 cycles. The public reads were reprocessed in TCRdb via fastp at Q25 and MiXCR, keeping in-frame beta chains. Under each unique CDR3 protein, matching rows form one entry showing the most common genes and DNA. The sample table lists about 350,000 distinct CDR3 sequences, less than 70% of them with a count of one. Together, the top ten hold 5% to 6.5% of the sample.

RNA from unsorted whole blood was extracted with TRIzol reagent, and germline DNA was obtained with the DNeasy Blood & Tissue kit. What was sequenced was peripheral blood. The origin of the receptors is a man aged 35 to 55 with primary liver carcinoma and hepatitis B virus infection.

This clonotype showed up many times. The V and J genes are TRBV6-1 and TRBJ2-2; no clear D. V was shortened by 7 bases and J by 0 bases, with 18 bases between the two germline ends. The CDR3 has 17 amino acids. In germline, CDR1 is MNHNS, CDR2 SASEGT. The CDR3 bases are TGTGCCAGCACCGAATGGGCCAGAGGACCGAACACCGGGGAGCTGTTTTTT. Its protein product is CASTEWARGPNTGELFF.

V usage is TRBV11-3 and J usage is TRBJ2-2; D might be TRBD1 (5 bases). The CDR3 has 16 amino acids. Germline V CDR1 and CDR2: SGHNT, YENEEA. With 5 bases removed from V and 12 bases from J, the gap between germline ends came to 25 bases. CDR3 loop: CASSKGASENTVKLFF. The DNA for the CDR3 is TGTGCCAGCAGCAAAGGGGCTAGTGAGAACACCGTGAAGCTGTTTTTT.

This clonotype appeared a few times. The J gene is TRBJ2-5, the V gene TRBV5-1, with a weak D call TRBD2 (5 bases). This CDR3 is 11 amino acids long. V gave up 10 bases and J gave up 5 bases, with 12 bases separating them. Germline V gene lookup returns CDR1 SGHRS and CDR2 YFSETQ. CDR3 protein: CASVLDETQYF. The CDR3, as DNA: TGCGCCTCTGTACTAGACGAGACCCAGTACTTC.

This clonotype was found many times. V and J are TRBV29-1 and TRBJ2-3, with TRBD1 matching 7 bases. The CDR3 length is 12 residues. Germline CDR1 reads SQVTM; CDR2 reads ANQGSEA. Trimming took 8 bases from V and 4 from J; bases not matched to a gene: 6. The CDR3: CSFRQGSDTQYF. CDR3 coding DNA: TGCAGCTTCCGACAGGGCTCAGATACGCAGTATTTT.

This clonotype has ten or more counts. The chain recombines TRBV6-5 with TRBJ2-2, with no clear D. Germline-derived CDR1 and CDR2 are MNHEY and SVGAGI. The V and J ends lost 6 bases and 5 bases respectively, with 13 bases between them. This CDR3 has 14 amino acids. DNA for the CDR3: TGTGCCAGCAGATTTGGAGATCGTACCGGGGAGCTGTTTTTT. Protein: CASRFGDRTGELFF.

The chain links TRBV11-2 to TRBJ2-4; D may be TRBD2 (6 bases). The CDR3 covers 16 residues. Per the germline V gene, CDR1 is SGHAT and CDR2 is FQNNGV. DNA for the CDR3: TGTGCGTGCAGCTCTGCTAGCGTCTTAGCCAAAAACATTCAGTACTTC. Residues: CACSSASVLAKNIQYF.